The TCR beta chain described here comes from a study of blood T cell repertoires in COVID-19 (dated by TCRdb to 2020 to 2022). The study in broad terms: Samples covering the acute and convalescent phases of COVID-19 were provided by collaborators in the United States, Italy and Spain. Where available, HLA class I and class II types were obtained from metadata supplied by the sample provider rather than from assay-based typing. The prospective study material was composed of cDNA or gDNA derived from T cells, B-cell-depleted T cells, or PBMCs. Samples came from the ongoing ImmuneRACE study (first 160 participants) plus 1,254 subjects from 6 global collaborators. The repertoires were released in a freely available public database meant as a resource for research on the immune response to SARS-CoV-2. A de-identified subject ID, COVID-19 status, age in years and sex were almost always included in the sample metadata. Deeply sampled blood TCRbeta repertoires from subjects exposed to, actively infected with, or recovered from COVID-19 were included in the dataset.

Turning to this clone: What this receptor recognizes is not known. No base-level quality is on record; no much larger clone is a single base apart.

Whole blood was collected in K2EDTA tubes by collaborating institutions according to the institutions' own protocols. For TCRbeta analysis, collaborator samples were shipped as frozen whole blood, as isolated PBMCs, or as DNA extracted from either sample type. The immunoSEQ Assay, a bias-controlled multiplex PCR, was used to amplify TCRbeta CDR3 regions from genomic DNA. The authors' pipeline ran thus. Within the assay, amplification of reference gene primers was used to estimate how many nucleated cells each sample contained. To quantify the absolute abundance of each unique TCRbeta CDR3 rearrangement, sequence reads were collapsed and filtered. For each sample, productive Simpson clonality was calculated as the square root of Simpson's diversity index over productive rearrangements. Entries here come from immuneACCESS through TCRdb and include only in-frame sequences with V and J called. Some clones fail to appear in such tables; in the studies checked, an unresolved V gene covers under half of the shortfall, and the cause of the remainder is unknown. D and trimming come from the DNA, and the V and J calls and clone size come from that table. The sample table records about 110,000 clones; 85% of these occur just once. The ten largest clonotypes hold about 13% of the sample.

Reading the germline V gene gives CDR1 SGDLS and CDR2 YYNGEE. Including the terminal cysteine and phenylalanine, the CDR3 comprises 18 residues. The DNA shown is the 54-base CDR3, in frame from base 1. V ends up 4 bases short and J 7 bases short, with an unmatched junction base count of 11. The research as a whole found: Clinical and demographic metadata were provided uncurated, with the amount varying by source and participant.

The specimen sequenced was peripheral blood. This chain is built from TRBV9 and TRBJ2-1; TRBD2 aligns with 16 central bases. This receptor was obtained from a human donor in a cohort sampled during active COVID-19. The CDR3 corresponds to CASSSTGLAGGHRNEQFF. The DNA is as follows: TGTGCCAGCAGCTCGACGGGACTAGCGGGGGGGCATAGGAATGAGCAGTTCTTC.